What follows are 29 T cell receptor beta chains derived from one specimen sequenced in a study of T cells after yellow fever vaccination. TCRdb processed the 5' RACE reads anew with MiXCR; each CDR3 protein has one entry. The data contain hundreds of thousands of distinct CDR3 sequences, less than 15% of them seen just once; the ten biggest clones take up over 13%. Sample: PBMCs, taken on the day of the yellow fever booster vaccination. The origin of the receptors is a young man who received the YFV17D yellow fever vaccine.

The sample holds a few counts of this clonotype. The chain is built from TRBV11-1 and TRBJ2-1, with D tentatively TRBD1 (5 bases). Trimming cost V 4 bases and J 5 bases, with 21 bases left between them. The germline V gene has CDR1 SGHAT and CDR2 FQDESV (reference sequence). The length of the CDR3 is 17 residues. CDR3 bases: TGTGCCAGCAGCTCGAGCCAGGGATCAGGCCCCCACAATGAGCAGTTCTTC. Its protein is CASSSSQGSGPHNEQFF.

The chain is built from TRBV5-5 and TRBJ2-3; D is uncertain. The CDR3 spans 11 residues. Germline loops: CDR1 SGHKS, CDR2 YYEKEE (reference sequence). V lost 1 base to trimming and J lost 12 bases, with 9 bases between them. CDR3 amino acids: CASSLTLEQYF. DNA of the CDR3: TGTGCCAGCAGCTTGACCCTGGAACAGTATTTT. The full variable domain, completed using reference TRBV5-5 and TRBJ2-3, is DAGVTQSPTHLIKTRGQQVTLRCSPISGHKSVSWYQQVLGQGPQFIFQYYEKEERGRGNFPDRFSARQFPNYSSELNVNALLLGDSALYLCASSLTLEQYFGPGTRLTVL.

This clonotype was picked up a small number of times. The chain employs TRBV6-5 and TRBJ2-6; the D gene could be TRBD1 or TRBD2 (5 bases each). Germline loops: CDR1 MNHEY, CDR2 SVGAGI. V lost 2 bases and J lost 4, with 21 bases in between. There are 19 residues in the CDR3. The DNA of the CDR3 is TGTGCCAGCAGTTACGAACTCGGGACCCTTATTTCCGGGGCCAACGTCCTGACTTTC. Its translation is CASSYELGTLISGANVLTF.

For the CDR3, the DNA is TGTGCCAGCAGCTCATCGCGGGACAGATATGGCTACACCTTC. This sequence encodes CASSSSRDRYGYTF. The V gene is TRBV13, the J gene TRBJ1-2, with 7 bases identical to TRBD1. With V trimmed by 4 bases and J by 5 bases, 7 bases remained unmatched. The length of the CDR3 is 14 residues. CDR1 is PRHDT, CDR2 FYEKMQ, per germline (reference sequence).

This clonotype has a handful of counts. V is TRBV11-2 and J is TRBJ2-7, with 12 bases aligning to TRBD2. There are 15 residues in the CDR3. Trimming removed 3 bases from V and 3 bases from J; junction bases left unmatched: 3. Germline assignment: CDR1 SGHAT and CDR2 FQNNGV. The CDR3 coding sequence is TGTGCCAGCAGCTTCGGACTAGCGGGGAACTACGAGCAGTACTTC. Protein sequence: CASSFGLAGNYEQYF. The variable domain in full, with the rest retrieved from reference TRBV11-2 and TRBJ2-7, is EAGVAQSPRYKIIEKRQSVAFWCNPISGHATLYWYQQILGQGPKLLIQFQNNGVVDDSQLPKDRFSAERLKGVDSTLKIQPAKLEDSAVYLCASSFGLAGNYEQYFGPGTRLTVT.

The chain recombines TRBV20-1 with TRBJ2-1; 7 bases align to TRBD2. The CDR3 covers 12 residues. Germline CDR1 DFQATT, CDR2 SNEGSKA (reference sequence). Unmatched junction bases numbered 5, after V lost 6 bases and J lost 6 bases. The CDR3 here is CSARTSGNEQFF. The CDR3, as DNA: TGCAGTGCCCGGACTAGTGGCAATGAGCAGTTCTTC.

The genes are TRBV14 and TRBJ2-7; D call uncertain. V was cut by 1 base and J by 4 bases, with 8 bases left in between. This CDR3 has 13 residues. The V gene's germline CDR1 is SGHDN and CDR2 FVKESK. Here the CDR3 reads CASSQGWGYEQYF. The DNA for the CDR3 is TGTGCCAGCAGCCAAGGCTGGGGATACGAGCAGTACTTC.

This clonotype was counted between two and nine times. The chain has TRBV5-1 and TRBJ2-1, with 12 bases aligning to TRBD2. Germline CDR1 and CDR2: SGHRS and YFSETQ. The CDR3 length is 15 residues. After removal of 6 bases from V and 9 bases from J, the junction contained 10 bases not matched to a gene. In DNA form, the CDR3 reads TGCGCCAGCAAGGAGACTAGCGGGAGCTCAGGTGAGCAGTTCTTC. Residues: CASKETSGSSGEQFF.

This clonotype occurred a few times. The CDR3 region is CASSLVQAGFSYEQYF. The CDR3 bases are TGTGCCAGCAGCTTAGTCCAGGCGGGGTTCTCCTACGAGCAGTACTTC. The chain couples TRBV7-2 to TRBJ2-7; possibly TRBD2 for D (6 bases). The V gene's germline CDR1 is SGHTA and CDR2 FQGNSA. Trimming took 1 base from V and 0 from J, leaving 13 bases between them. CDR3 length: 16 residues.

The chain combines TRBV7-9 with TRBJ2-5; D call uncertain. V was pared by 3 bases and J by 3 bases, with 11 bases between. CDR1 and CDR2 (germline): SEHNR, FQNEAQ (reference sequence). The CDR3 sequence is 14 residues long. In DNA, the CDR3 is TGTGCCAGCAGCTTCGGCAGTAAAAAAGAGACCCAGTACTTC. Its protein product is CASSFGSKKETQYF.

With regard to this clonotype: Its ends do not fully match the called genes, so a read error is possible. The chain has TRBV23-1 and TRBJ1-5; D not certain. TRBV23-1 is an open reading frame whose function is uncertain. The CDR3 covers 12 residues. CDR3 coding DNA: TGTGTCTCCTGGCGGCAGAATCGGCCTCAGCATTTT. This translates into CVSWRQNRPQHF.

This clonotype has more than one count but fewer than ten. V usage is TRBV27 and J usage is TRBJ2-3; D might be TRBD2 (6 bases). The CDR3 has 13 amino acids. Between the trimmed V and J ends, which lost 2 bases and 5 bases, there was a span of 8 bases. Germline V gene sequence: CDR1 MNHEY, CDR2 SMNVEV (reference sequence). CDR3 coding DNA: TGTGCCAGCAGTTTAAGGGGACTAGATACGCAGTATTTT. As protein: CASSLRGLDTQYF.

This chain connects TRBV6-2 or TRBV6-3 to TRBJ2-7; 7 bases agree with TRBD2. Germline CDR1 is MNHEY and CDR2 is SVGEGT. The CDR3 extends over 13 amino acids. V shed 6 bases and J 5 bases; nucleotides not matched to a gene: 7. The CDR3 loop reads CASSLAEENEQYF. As DNA, the CDR3 is TGTGCCAGCAGCCTAGCGGAAGAGAACGAGCAGTACTTC.

The V call is TRBV10-3, the J call TRBJ2-1, with 7 bases aligning to TRBD1. This CDR3 is built from 15 residues. Germline values: CDR1 ENHRY, CDR2 SYGVKD. V trimming: 8 bases; J trimming: 5 bases; junction bases outside the gene matches: 12. The CDR3 region has the DNA TGTGCCATCGGCTCCTCGACAGGGTTCCACAATGAGCAGTTCTTC. This encodes CAIGSSTGFHNEQFF.

This clonotype appeared a few times. The rearrangement joins TRBV7-9 to TRBJ2-7; D gene unclear. V dropped 7 bases and J dropped 3 bases, with 13 bases sitting between them. The CDR3 loop spans 13 amino acids. Germline V CDR1 and CDR2: SEHNR, FQNEAQ (reference sequence). The DNA of the CDR3 is TGTGCCAGCACCCGCCCAGAAGGCTACGAGCAGTACTTC. It encodes CASTRPEGYEQYF.

This clonotype has only a few counts. This chain connects TRBV20-1 to TRBJ2-3, with 9 positions matching TRBD2. V gave up 5 bases and J gave up 1 base; unmatched junction bases: 4. This CDR3 is 14 amino acids long. Looked up from germline, CDR1 is DFQATT and CDR2 is SNEGSKA (reference sequence). The chain's CDR3 is CSAPWTSGTDTQYF. The CDR3 DNA is TGCAGTGCTCCATGGACTAGCGGCACAGATACGCAGTATTTT.

The table lists this clonotype with many counts. The chain joins TRBV20-1 to TRBJ2-5; 8 bases are a match to TRBD2. The trim removed 7 bases at V and 2 bases at J, leaving 6 bases unmatched. CDR1 and CDR2 (germline): DFQATT, SNEGSKA (reference sequence). This CDR3 region has 13 residues. CDR3 sequence reads: CSEASGRQETQYF. The CDR3 nucleotides are TGCAGTGAGGCTAGCGGGCGTCAAGAGACCCAGTACTTC.

This chain joins TRBV29-1 and TRBJ2-7, with a tentative D call TRBD1 (5 bases). V was pared by 7 bases and J by 3 bases, with 13 bases between. Germline V gives CDR1 SQVTM, CDR2 ANQGSEA. The CDR3 runs 12 residues. The CDR3 nucleotides are TGCAGCGCTCTATACCAGGGCTACGAGCAGTACTTC. Its protein is CSALYQGYEQYF.

Only a few counts were recorded for this clonotype. The rearrangement uses TRBV25-1 and TRBJ2-5; 7 bases fit TRBD1. The CDR3 covers 14 residues. V shed 3 bases and J 1 base; nucleotides not matched to a gene: 2. The germline V gene has CDR1 MGHDK and CDR2 SYGVNS. As DNA, the CDR3 is TGTGCCAGCAGTGAGGGACAGATCCAAGAGACCCAGTACTTC. Its translation is CASSEGQIQETQYF.

This clonotype was counted only a few times. This rearrangement joins TRBV12-3 or TRBV12-4 to TRBJ1-6, with unresolved D. The CDR3 is made up of 14 amino acids. V gave up 3 bases and J gave up 7 bases, with 10 bases separating them. CDR3 coding DNA: TGTGCCAGCAGTTTTGGTCGAATAAATTCACCCCTCCACTTT. It is translated as CASSFGRINSPLHF.

This clonotype was seen more than once but under ten times. This sequence joins TRBV20-1 and TRBJ1-2; a possible D gene is TRBD1 (6 bases). Per the germline V gene, CDR1 is DFQATT and CDR2 is SNEGSKA (reference sequence). The CDR3 is 13 amino acids. V shed 4 bases and J shed 3 bases, with 12 bases lying between them. The CDR3 DNA follows: TGCAGTGCTACGGACAGCGTCTACTATGGCTACACCTTC. This gives the protein CSATDSVYYGYTF.

The V and J genes are TRBV6-1 and TRBJ2-5, with 10 bases identical to TRBD2. This CDR3 region has 16 residues. V shed 4 bases, J shed 5 bases, and the junction held 10 bases outside the gene matches. Germline V lookup: CDR1 MNHNS, CDR2 SASEGT. As DNA, the CDR3 is TGTGCCAGCAGTGCCCAGCTAGCGGGAGAAACGGAGACCCAGTACTTC. Protein product: CASSAQLAGETETQYF.

There are a few counts of this clonotype. This chain connects TRBV15 to TRBJ2-2; 9 bases line up with TRBD2. CDR3 length equals 17 residues. Germline CDR1 and CDR2: LNHNV and YYDKDF (reference sequence). J lost 4 bases, V lost 0 bases, and 6 bases had no gene match. CDR3 nucleotide sequence: TGTGCCACCAGCAGAGATACGGGACTAGCTGTCACCGGGGAGCTGTTTTTT. Protein: CATSRDTGLAVTGELFF.

This clonotype was seen only a few times. The V gene is TRBV12-3 or TRBV12-4, the J gene TRBJ2-5; D gene uncertain. The CDR3 loop spans 12 amino acids. The V end lost 5 bases, the J end lost 4 bases, and 8 bases lay between the germline ends. CDR3 residues: CASSQPRETQYF. CDR3 nucleotide sequence: TGTGCCAGCAGTCAGCCTCGAGAGACCCAGTACTTC.

In this sample, this clonotype turned up a few times. This chain joins TRBV7-9 and TRBJ2-5; D might be TRBD2 (6 bases). The CDR3 runs 14 residues. Trimming cost V 5 bases and J 4 bases, with 14 bases left between them. Looked up from germline, CDR1 is SEHNR and CDR2 is FQNEAQ (reference sequence). The CDR3 region has the DNA TGTGCCAGCAGCGCCCCCATGGAGGGAGAGACCCAGTACTTC. Protein sequence: CASSAPMEGETQYF.

This clonotype was found many times. This rearrangement joins TRBV7-2 to TRBJ2-5; 7 nucleotides match TRBD1. Germline CDR1 is SGHTA and CDR2 is FQGNSA. Losses at the gene ends were 7 bases for V and 2 bases for J; bases not matched to a gene: 10. The CDR3 is made up of 15 amino acids. The CDR3 DNA reads as TGTGCCAGCACCCTCGGGGACAGAACACAAGAGACCCAGTACTTC. Amino acid sequence: CASTLGDRTQETQYF. Variable domain in full (rest from reference TRBV7-2 and TRBJ2-5): GAGVSQSPSNKVTEKGKDVELRCDPISGHTALYWYRQSLGQGLEFLIYFQGNSAPDKSGLPSDRFSAERTGGSVSTLTIQRTQQEDSAVYLCASTLGDRTQETQYFGPGTRLLVL.

This clonotype was recorded a few times. The chain employs TRBV5-1 and TRBJ2-3; D perhaps matches TRBD2 (6 bases). CDR3 length: 14 amino acids. The ends were cut back, 6 bases at V and 4 bases at J, with 15 bases in the middle. Germline CDR1 reads SGHRS; CDR2 reads YFSETQ. Written as DNA, the CDR3 is TGCGCCAGCACCCCCATGCGGGGACCAGATACGCAGTATTTT. It translates to CASTPMRGPDTQYF.

This chain connects TRBV29-1 to TRBJ2-1; D may match TRBD1 or TRBD2 (5 bases each). The ends were cut back, 6 bases at V and 0 bases at J, with 18 bases in the middle. The V gene's germline CDR1 is SQVTM and CDR2 ANQGSEA. CDR3 length equals 16 residues. The DNA for the CDR3 is TGCAGCGTCGACACTGCCGGGACGAGCTCCTACAATGAGCAGTTCTTC. It yields the protein CSVDTAGTSSYNEQFF.

This chain uses TRBV29-1 with TRBJ2-2, with TRBD2 matching over 14 bases. The CDR3 is made up of 13 amino acids. Germline loops: CDR1 SQVTM, CDR2 ANQGSEA. CDR3 sequence: CSGTSGRIGELFF. DNA for the CDR3: TGCAGTGGGACTAGCGGGAGAATCGGGGAGCTGTTTTTT.